These 4 T cell receptor beta chains came from one sample sequenced in a study of blood T cell repertoires in COVID-19. Clones were read by immunoSEQ multiplex PCR, and TCRdb kept only the in-frame ones, dropping some. The data hold 100,000 to 150,000 clones, with 84% observed a single time. The sample consisted of peripheral blood. The source of these receptors is a man in his 60s with acute or convalescent COVID-19.

The chain links TRBV5-8 to TRBJ1-3; D is unclear. The CDR3 is 16 residues long. CDR1 SGHTS and CDR2 YDEGEE come from the germline V gene. V was cut by 4 bases and J by 2 bases, with 16 bases left in between. Here the CDR3 reads CASSPGTLGAGNTIYF. In nucleotides, the CDR3 is TGTGCCAGCAGCCCGGGAACCTTAGGAGCTGGAAACACCATATATTTT.

The genes are TRBV3-1 (or the pseudogene TRBV3-2) and TRBJ2-2; 11 positions match TRBD2. The CDR3 contains 16 residues. V gave up 5 bases and J gave up 3 bases; unmatched junction bases: 5. Germline CDR1 reads LGHDT; CDR2 reads YNNKEL (reference sequence). The CDR3 DNA reads TGTGCCAGCAGCTACACACTAGCGGGAGACACCGGGGAGCTGTTTTTT. This encodes CASSYTLAGDTGELFF.

The genes are TRBV5-6 and TRBJ2-5, with 11 positions matching TRBD1. CDR1 and CDR2 (germline): SGHDT, YYEEEE. The CDR3 totals 16 residues. The J segment lost 5 bases and the V segment lost 2 bases, leaving 8 bases of the junction unmatched. As DNA, the CDR3 is TGTGCCAGCAGCTTAACAGGACAGGGGGCAATGGAGACCCAGTACTTC. It specifies CASSLTGQGAMETQYF.

This clone was observed a single time. The chain is built from TRBV4-1 and TRBJ2-2; TRBD2 matches 11 bases. CDR1 and CDR2 (germline): MGHRA, YSYEKL. Losses at the gene ends were 0 bases for V and 1 base for J; bases not matched to a gene: 7. The CDR3 loop spans 19 amino acids. Here the CDR3 reads CASSQDTLAGAKNTGELFF. CDR3 bases: TGCGCCAGCAGCCAAGATACACTAGCGGGGGCCAAGAACACCGGGGAGCTGTTTTTT.